These T cell receptor beta chains were read from a single sample in a study of breast tumors, draining lymph nodes, adjacent tissues. In TCRdb, the multiplex PCR reads were re-called with MiXCR into one record per CDR3 protein. This table holds some 170,000 distinct CDR3 sequences, roughly 35% found once. Sequenced sample: axillary lymph node tissue. These receptors all come from a female donor with breast cancer. Some clones in this sample may be carry-over from other donors' samples. CDR3s include the opening cysteine and the closing phenylalanine or tryptophan. D genes are given only for firm matches. Size values are once, few and many counts, or a class for expanded clones, and some rows have none.

17	many	TRBD1	TRBV2	TRBJ1-5	CASSGVGQGASREPQHF	TGTGCCAGCAGTGGTGTGGGACAGGGGGCGTCTAGGGAGCCCCAGCATTTT
15	NA	NA	TRBV3-1	TRBJ2-2	CASSQEGGITGELFF	TGTGCCAGCAGCCAAGAAGGGGGGATAACCGGGGAGCTGTTTTTT
12	many	NA	TRBV9	TRBJ1-2	CASSVLGDGYTF	TGTGCCAGCAGCGTATTGGGGGACGGCTACACCTTC
13	many	TRBD2	TRBV19	TRBJ2-1	CASSGTRPNEQFF	TGTGCCAGTAGCGGGACTAGACCCAATGAGCAGTTCTTC
15	many	TRBD2	TRBV5-1	TRBJ2-1	CASSPLGGVGDEQFF	TGCGCCAGCAGCCCCTTGGGGGGGGTTGGGGATGAGCAGTTCTTC
17	many	TRBD1	TRBV5-1	TRBJ2-5	CASSLQTPGQQPETQYF	TGCGCCAGCAGCCTACAGACTCCGGGACAGCAGCCAGAGACCCAGTACTTC
17	NA	TRBD1	TRBV18	TRBJ2-1	CASPPNPGRGLNNEQFF	TGTGCCAGCCCACCAAATCCCGGCAGGGGGCTAAACAATGAGCAGTTCTTC
15	NA	TRBD1	TRBV4-1	TRBJ1-2	CAGSQDRGTNYGYTF	TGCGCCGGCAGCCAAGACAGGGGTACTAACTATGGATACACCTTC
14	NA	TRBD1	TRBV20-1	TRBJ1-5	CSAKTGSGNQPQHF	TGCAGTGCAAAGACAGGGTCTGGAAATCAGCCCCAGCATTTT
16	many	NA	TRBV4-1	TRBJ1-4	CASSQDSGREYEKLFF	TGCGCCAGCAGCCAAGACTCGGGGAGGGAATACGAAAAACTGTTTTTT
12	NA	TRBD1	TRBV10-3	TRBJ2-7	CATWTGIHEQYF	TGTGCCACTTGGACAGGGATCCACGAGCAGTACTTC
11	many	NA	TRBV14	TRBJ1-3	CASSQGYTIYF	TGTGCCAGCAGCCAAGGCTACACCATATATTTT
15	few	TRBD2	TRBV7-9	TRBJ2-4	CASSLLAGGGDIQYF	TGTGCCAGCAGCTTACTTGCGGGAGGTGGGGACATTCAGTACTTC
14	NA	NA	TRBV7-3	TRBJ2-3	CASSTGGGTDTQYF	TGTGCCAGCAGCACCGGCGGAGGGACCGATACGCAGTATTTT
15	many	NA	TRBV15	TRBJ1-2	CATSGPGRGGYGYTF	TGTGCCACCAGCGGCCCGGGTAGGGGGGGATATGGCTACACCTTC
15	NA	NA	TRBV4-1	TRBJ1-6	CASSQDNGANSPLHF	TGCGCCAGCAGCCAAGATAACGGGGCCAATTCACCCCTCCACTTT